The clone carrying this TCR beta chain was detected only a few times. What it binds is unknown. TCRdb redid the calling of the RT-PCR reads with MiXCR, one entry per CDR3 protein. Among more than 550,000 distinct CDR3 sequences listed, around 10% were seen once. This entry comes from a study of response to subunit inactivated influenza vaccine. V dropped 2 bases and J dropped 8 bases, with 4 bases sitting between them. The CDR3 length is 11 residues. The V gene's germline CDR1 is MNHEY and CDR2 SVGAGI. Broader study findings: Few new T cells, the authors suggested, are recruited by each seasonal influenza vaccination.

These data were also reused for a study on T cells expressing NK-cell markers. As that report states: A 5'RACE template switching approach incorporating UMIs was used to make TCR beta cDNA. Repertoire data for TCR beta were derived from sorted T cells (CD3+CD56+NKG2C+, CD3+CD56+NKG2C- and CD3+CD56-NKG2C+).

V is TRBV6-5 and J is TRBJ2-1; D remains unclear. Sequencing used PBMCs from blood, obtained on the day of vaccination. The receptor's source is a man between 50 and 59 years old who received an inactivated influenza vaccine. Here the CDR3 reads CASSYSDEQFF. The CDR3 nucleotides are TGTGCCAGCAGTTACAGCGATGAGCAGTTCTTC.